This paragraph covers one T cell receptor (beta chain) sequence. The target antigen is unknown. Each PCR replicate from the sorted subsets contained approximately 0.2 ug DNA, which is some 32,000 T cell genomes. Clones were sequenced by immunoSEQ multiplex PCR, and TCRdb holds only the in-frame ones, with some missing. The sample gives millions of clones, approximately 94% of which show up once; around 1.1% is in the top ten. The data derive from a study of shared clonotypes between healthy human individuals. Study-wide background: The study drew on a couple of women and a few men aged 18 to 49 as donors. Three plates each covered CD4 naive and memory; CD8 naive two, CD8 memory one.

Terminally differentiated effector memory CD45RA+ cells were excluded by CCR7 positive selection of CD45RO-negative cells. The CDR3 has 16 amino acids. From germline, CDR1 is MGHRA and CDR2 YSYEKL. J lost 2 bases, V lost 4 bases, and 11 bases had no gene match. Study-wide findings and caveats: Donor scarcity curtailed the genetic and exposure-history diversity represented herein.

The chain links TRBV4-1 to TRBJ2-7; TRBD1 agrees at 7 bases. This TCR derives from a young man in good health. Sequencing was performed on naive CD8+ T cells sorted from blood. This CDR3 reads CASSPRAGTVAYEQYF. DNA of the CDR3: TGCGCCAGCAGCCCAAGGGCAGGGACAGTGGCCTACGAGCAGTACTTC.